This is a list of T cell receptor beta chains from one sample in a study of OX40 agonist ivuxolimab in advanced cancers. Sequenced by immunoSEQ multiplex PCR; TCRdb stores in-frame clones only, minus some. The sample holds over 55,000 clones, roughly four fifths seen once. The sequencing used CD4+ or CD8+ T cells sorted from blood, collected in a trial of the OX40 agonist ivuxolimab. These receptors were taken from an adult with an advanced solid tumor such as melanoma, head and neck, liver or kidney cancer. The CDR3 runs from the conserved cysteine through the conserved F or W. D genes are given only for firm matches. Part of the rows lack a size; the others show once, few, many or a class for expanded clones.

d_gene: NA; j_gene: TRBJ1-3; abundance: NA; v_gene: TRBV5-4; CDR3aa: CASSLSGNTIYF; CDR3nt: TGTGCCAGCAGTCTTTCTGGAAACACCATATATTTT
d_gene: NA; j_gene: TRBJ1-5; abundance: NA; v_gene: TRBV5-6; CDR3aa: CASSLGQLNQPQHF; CDR3nt: TGTGCCAGCAGCTTGGGACAGCTCAATCAGCCCCAGCATTTT
d_gene: TRBD1; j_gene: TRBJ1-2; abundance: few; v_gene: TRBV19; CDR3aa: CASAPGTGRFNTF; CDR3nt: TGTGCCAGTGCGCCCGGGACAGGTCGGTTCAACACCTTC
d_gene: NA; j_gene: TRBJ2-5; abundance: once; v_gene: TRBV11-3; CDR3aa: CASSQSRGGKGETQYF; CDR3nt: TGTGCCAGCAGCCAATCCCGGGGCGGGAAGGGAGAGACCCAGTACTTC
d_gene: TRBD1; j_gene: TRBJ1-5; abundance: NA; v_gene: TRBV19; CDR3aa: CASSGTQGPGNQPQHF; CDR3nt: TGTGCCAGTAGTGGGACACAGGGGCCGGGAAATCAGCCCCAGCATTTT
d_gene: TRBD1; j_gene: TRBJ1-5; abundance: NA; v_gene: TRBV19; CDR3aa: CASQFSGGGNQPQHF; CDR3nt: TGTGCCAGTCAGTTCTCAGGGGGAGGCAATCAGCCCCAGCATTTT
d_gene: NA; j_gene: TRBJ2-5; abundance: once; v_gene: TRBV5-6; CDR3aa: CASSLNQETQYF; CDR3nt: TGTGCCAGCAGCCTAAACCAAGAGACCCAGTACTTC
d_gene: NA; j_gene: TRBJ2-5; abundance: NA; v_gene: TRBV7-2; CDR3aa: CASSFVLEETQYF; CDR3nt: TGTGCCAGCAGCTTCGTCCTCGAAGAGACCCAGTACTTC
d_gene: TRBD1; j_gene: TRBJ1-5; abundance: NA; v_gene: TRBV18; CDR3aa: CASAGQVNQPQHF; CDR3nt: TGTGCCAGCGCGGGACAGGTCAATCAGCCCCAGCATTTT
d_gene: NA; j_gene: TRBJ1-4; abundance: NA; v_gene: TRBV7-3; CDR3aa: CASSLDGPYATNEKLFF; CDR3nt: TGTGCCAGCAGCTTAGACGGGCCTTATGCAACTAATGAAAAACTGTTTTTT
d_gene: TRBD1; j_gene: TRBJ2-3; abundance: NA; v_gene: TRBV5-5; CDR3aa: CASSFPGQSVSDTQYF; CDR3nt: TGTGCCAGCAGCTTCCCGGGACAGTCCGTCTCAGATACGCAGTATTTT
d_gene: TRBD2; j_gene: TRBJ2-2; abundance: NA; v_gene: TRBV15; CDR3aa: CATRVAGGMNTGELFF; CDR3nt: TGTGCCACCAGGGTCGCGGGAGGGATGAACACCGGGGAGCTGTTTTTT
d_gene: NA; j_gene: TRBJ2-5; abundance: NA; v_gene: TRBV4-1; CDR3aa: CASSQALSTAETQYF; CDR3nt: TGCGCCAGCAGCCAAGCTCTCAGTACGGCAGAGACCCAGTACTTC
d_gene: NA; j_gene: TRBJ1-1; abundance: NA; v_gene: TRBV10-3; CDR3aa: CAIGESPTEAFF; CDR3nt: TGTGCCATCGGGGAGAGCCCCACTGAAGCTTTCTTT
d_gene: NA; j_gene: TRBJ1-1; abundance: once; v_gene: TRBV11-2; CDR3aa: CASSLGGSGGTEAFF; CDR3nt: TGTGCCAGCAGCTTAGGGGGCAGTGGAGGCACTGAAGCTTTCTTT
d_gene: NA; j_gene: TRBJ2-2; abundance: NA; v_gene: TRBV5-4; CDR3aa: CASSLYSAGTGELFF; CDR3nt: TGTGCCAGCAGCTTGTACAGCGCGGGCACCGGGGAGCTGTTTTTT
d_gene: NA; j_gene: TRBJ1-1; abundance: NA; v_gene: TRBV9; CDR3aa: CASSVGIKNTEAFF; CDR3nt: TGTGCCAGCAGCGTCGGCATAAAGAACACTGAAGCTTTCTTT
d_gene: TRBD2; j_gene: TRBJ2-3; abundance: NA; v_gene: TRBV7-2; CDR3aa: CASSSSGRPLGADTQYF; CDR3nt: TGTGCCAGCAGCTCTAGCGGGAGGCCGTTGGGAGCAGATACGCAGTATTTT
d_gene: NA; j_gene: TRBJ2-3; abundance: NA; v_gene: TRBV7-2; CDR3aa: CASSSKSLDPTDTQYF; CDR3nt: TGTGCCAGCAGCAGTAAGTCCTTAGACCCCACAGATACGCAGTATTTT
d_gene: NA; j_gene: TRBJ2-5; abundance: NA; v_gene: TRBV7-9; CDR3aa: CASSLGDYQETQYF; CDR3nt: TGTGCCAGCAGCTTGGGGGACTACCAAGAGACCCAGTACTTC
d_gene: TRBD1; j_gene: TRBJ2-7; abundance: NA; v_gene: TRBV7-2; CDR3aa: CASTPGQHTYEQYF; CDR3nt: TGTGCCAGCACCCCGGGACAGCACACCTACGAGCAGTACTTC
d_gene: TRBD1; j_gene: TRBJ2-7; abundance: NA; v_gene: TRBV5-1; CDR3aa: CASSLDGTGGEQYF; CDR3nt: TGCGCCAGCAGCTTGGACGGGACAGGGGGAGAGCAGTACTTC
d_gene: NA; j_gene: TRBJ1-2; abundance: NA; v_gene: TRBV19; CDR3aa: CASSRVDPTTAFGYTF; CDR3nt: TGTGCCAGTAGTCGGGTCGATCCTACTACCGCTTTTGGCTACACCTTC
d_gene: NA; j_gene: TRBJ2-6; abundance: NA; v_gene: TRBV5-6; CDR3aa: CASSLGGPGANVLTF; CDR3nt: TGTGCCAGCAGCCTGGGCGGGCCCGGGGCCAACGTCCTGACTTTC
d_gene: NA; j_gene: TRBJ2-1; abundance: NA; v_gene: TRBV7-3; CDR3aa: CASSLTGALNEQFF; CDR3nt: TGTGCCAGCAGCTTAACAGGGGCGCTTAATGAGCAGTTCTTC
d_gene: NA; j_gene: TRBJ1-1; abundance: NA; v_gene: TRBV6-5; CDR3aa: CASVDGEYTEAFF; CDR3nt: TGTGCCAGCGTAGACGGGGAATACACTGAAGCTTTCTTT
d_gene: NA; j_gene: TRBJ2-3; abundance: NA; v_gene: TRBV11-2; CDR3aa: CASSLGYKGETDTQYF; CDR3nt: TGTGCCAGCAGCTTAGGATATAAGGGGGAAACAGATACGCAGTATTTT
d_gene: NA; j_gene: TRBJ2-5; abundance: NA; v_gene: TRBV29-1; CDR3aa: CSAGGGSETQYF; CDR3nt: TGCAGCGCAGGTGGGGGTTCGGAGACCCAGTACTTC
d_gene: NA; j_gene: TRBJ2-1; abundance: NA; v_gene: TRBV2; CDR3aa: CASRSFRNNEQFF; CDR3nt: TGTGCCAGCAGGAGCTTCAGGAACAATGAGCAGTTCTTC
d_gene: NA; j_gene: TRBJ2-1; abundance: NA; v_gene: TRBV4-1; CDR3aa: CASSQATIGSGKQFF; CDR3nt: TGCGCCAGCAGCCAAGCCACGATCGGGTCCGGAAAGCAGTTCTTC
d_gene: TRBD1; j_gene: TRBJ1-1; abundance: NA; v_gene: TRBV28; CDR3aa: CASSYFPYRGKAGTEAFF; CDR3nt: TGTGCCAGCAGTTATTTTCCGTACAGGGGGAAGGCCGGCACTGAAGCTTTCTTT